The present T cell receptor (beta chain) was sequenced within a study of blood T cell repertoires in COVID-19 (dated by TCRdb to about 2020). In terms of the full investigation: The collaborator samples originated in the United States, Italy and Spain and spanned the acute and convalescent phases of COVID-19. The prospective study material was composed of cDNA or gDNA derived from T cells, B-cell-depleted T cells, or PBMCs. The dataset comprised deeply sampled blood TCRbeta repertoires from subjects exposed to, actively infected with, or recovered from COVID-19. The repertoires were released in a freely available public database meant as a resource for research on the immune response to SARS-CoV-2. The samples were drawn from the first 160 participants of the ongoing ImmuneRACE study and from 1,254 subjects provided by 6 global collaborators. The sample metadata nearly always contained a de-identified subject ID, COVID-19 status, age in years and sex. Where HLA class I and class II types were available, the types were taken from metadata supplied by the sample provider, not from assay-based typing. Points the paper makes about the study in general: Clinical and demographic metadata were provided uncurated, with the amount varying by source and participant.

Collaborating institutions collected whole blood in K2EDTA tubes following their own protocols. For TCRbeta analysis, collaborators shipped samples as frozen whole blood, isolated PBMCs, or DNA extracted from either of those sample types. Regarding this clone: Its antigen remains undetermined. No clone much larger than this one lies a single base away; base qualities are absent.

The CDR1 and CDR2 encoded by the germline V gene are KGHSH and LQKENI. Between the V and J ends, shortened by 2 bases and 6 bases respectively, the junction contains 13 bases. From the cysteine up to the phenylalanine, the CDR3 has a length of 14 residues. The retained sequence is limited to the CDR3, 42 bases, with the frame set at the first base. TCRbeta CDR3 regions were amplified from genomic DNA using the immunoSEQ Assay, a bias-controlled multiplex PCR. The original pipeline was this. Nucleated cell counts per sample were estimated from amplification of reference gene primers within the assay. Sequence reads were collapsed and filtered to measure the absolute abundance of every unique TCRbeta CDR3 rearrangement. Productive Simpson clonality was computed per sample as the square root of Simpson's diversity index over productive rearrangements. The clones in this table, taken by TCRdb from immuneACCESS, are in-frame only. Not every clone is retained; where verified, under half of the shortfall comes from an unresolved V gene, and the cause of the rest is unknown. V and J calls and clone size are those listed in that table; D and trimming were worked out from the DNA. The sample data list about 140,000 clones, and roughly 82% of these were observed just once. The top ten constitute 9.5% to 13% of the sample.

The chain is assembled from TRBV18 and TRBJ1-2, and the D gene may be TRBD1, 6 bases matching. The sequencing input was peripheral blood. The clonotype comes from a man aged 55 to 70 with active or convalescent COVID-19. The CDR3 protein: CASSPRRQADGYTF. The DNA is TGTGCCAGCTCACCAAGAAGACAGGCGGATGGCTACACCTTC.